Below, 8 T cell receptor beta chains from the same sample are listed, as sequenced in a study of tissue T cells after allogeneic stem cell transplantation. Clones were read by immunoSEQ multiplex PCR, and TCRdb kept only the in-frame ones, dropping some. This sample carries about 16,000 clones, approximately 70% of them seen once, and the ten largest clones take 0.85% to 0.95%. Input material: spleen. The receptors shown here come from a female BALB/c mouse in good health. For the strain, the MHC haplotype given is H2-d.

In regard to this clone: Mouse germline and gene names are used. The read comes to an end 1 residue before the CDR3 does, leaving the germline J gene to fill in the end. The J gene is TRBJ2-5, the V gene TRBV13-2; D not resolved. Germline assignment: CDR1 NNHNN and CDR2 SYGAGS (reference sequence). The CDR3 spans 14 residues. Trimming cost V 0 bases and J 2 bases, with 7 bases left between them. The part of the CDR3 DNA that was read is TGTGCCAGCGGTGATGGGGCTGGCCAAGACACCCAGTAC. It codes for CASGDGAGQDTQY. The complete CDR3 reads CASGDGAGQDTQYF.

Of note for this clone: The germline and genes are mouse ones. The read gets to within 1 residue of the CDR3 end, and the germline J gene fills in the rest. The V gene is TRBV13-1, the J gene TRBJ1-1; TRBD1 is a possible D gene (6 bases). Germline V lookup: CDR1 NSHNY, CDR2 SYGAGN. Deletions cut 1 base from V and 0 bases from J, with 10 bases between. This CDR3 region has 15 residues. The CDR3 bases that were read are TGTGCCAGCAGTGATTCGGGACAAGCAAACACAGAAGTCTTC. Translated: CASSDSGQANTEVF. The CDR3 in full is CASSDSGQANTEVFF.

Comments on this clone: Genes and germline come from the mouse. The read halts 1 residue ahead of the CDR3 end, with the missing end drawn from the germline J gene. The chain has TRBV13-2 and TRBJ2-1; D not certain. The CDR3 is 13 amino acids. Per germline, CDR1 NNHNN and CDR2 SYGAGS (reference sequence). V lost 3 bases and J 6 bases, leaving 10 bases between the germline ends. The CDR3: CASGGRGFAEQFF. The sequenced CDR3 bases are TGTGCCAGCGGTGGCCGGGGATTTGCTGAGCAGTTC.

This clone was counted a single time. Gene names are mouse gene names. The observed sequence ends 1 residue before the CDR3 terminus, with the missing tail filled in from the germline J gene. The rearrangement links TRBV29 to TRBJ2-4; 8 positions agree with TRBD2. Looked up from germline, CDR1 is MSHET and CDR2 is SYDVDS. Germline trimming cut 7 bases from V and 1 base from J; bases unmatched to any gene: 7. There are 15 residues in the CDR3. The CDR3 here is CASTWGEAGQNTLYF. Incomplete CDR3 DNA: TGTGCTAGCACCTGGGGGGAGGCTGGTCAAAACACCTTGTAC.

Remarks on this clone: Any gene name here is a mouse gene name. The read terminates 1 residue before the CDR3 end, so the remaining end is supplied by the germline J gene. The chain combines TRBV19 with TRBJ1-1, with a tentative D call TRBD1 (5 bases). Germline V gene data show CDR1 as FNHDT and CDR2 as SITEND (reference sequence). The CDR3 contains 14 residues. The V end was cut by 5 bases, the J end by 2 bases, with 13 bases between. The sequenced part of the CDR3 DNA is TGTGCCAGCAGGCCCCTCAGGGTCAACACAGAAGTCTTC. Translation: CASRPLRVNTEVF. In full, the CDR3 is CASRPLRVNTEVFF.

Of note for this clone: Here the gene names and germline are mouse. From the germline J gene comes the end of the CDR3, since the read stops 1 residue before it. This sequence joins TRBV4 and TRBJ1-2, with unresolved D. Germline V gene sequence: CDR1 LGHDT, CDR2 YNNKQL (reference sequence). The germline V and J ends were trimmed by 6 bases and 0 bases, with 11 bases remaining between them. The CDR3 totals 14 residues. The sequenced CDR3 bases are TGTGCCAGCAGTCACAGTGCCGCAAACTCCGACTACACC. It yields the protein CASSHSAANSDYT. The full CDR3 protein is CASSHSAANSDYTF.

This clone has just one count. Genes and germline come from the mouse. Read coverage stops 1 residue before the CDR3 terminus; the germline J gene supplies the remainder. The rearrangement uses TRBV31 and TRBJ1-6; 9 nucleotides line up with TRBD1. TRBJ1-6 carries the ORF label, with uncertain function. From germline, CDR1 is GKSSPN and CDR2 SITVG. There are 14 residues in the CDR3. Trimming removed 1 base from V and 5 bases from J; junction bases left unmatched: 0. This CDR3 reads CAWSRTGDNSPLYF. The sequenced CDR3 bases are TGTGCCTGGAGTCGGACAGGGGATAATTCGCCCCTCTAC.

Regarding this clone: The listed genes are named as in mouse. The CDR3 loop is CASGGQGEWAETLYF. The DNA read from the CDR3 is TGTGCCAGCGGGGGACAGGGAGAATGGGCAGAAACGCTGTAT. This sequence joins TRBV13-2 and TRBJ2-3, with 9 positions matching TRBD1. The CDR3 goes on 1 residue after the read ends, and that part is filled in from the germline J gene. The V gene end was trimmed by 5 bases and the J gene end by 3 bases; junction bases not matched to a gene: 7. Germline V gene data show CDR1 as NNHNN and CDR2 as SYGAGS (reference sequence). The CDR3 has 15 residues.